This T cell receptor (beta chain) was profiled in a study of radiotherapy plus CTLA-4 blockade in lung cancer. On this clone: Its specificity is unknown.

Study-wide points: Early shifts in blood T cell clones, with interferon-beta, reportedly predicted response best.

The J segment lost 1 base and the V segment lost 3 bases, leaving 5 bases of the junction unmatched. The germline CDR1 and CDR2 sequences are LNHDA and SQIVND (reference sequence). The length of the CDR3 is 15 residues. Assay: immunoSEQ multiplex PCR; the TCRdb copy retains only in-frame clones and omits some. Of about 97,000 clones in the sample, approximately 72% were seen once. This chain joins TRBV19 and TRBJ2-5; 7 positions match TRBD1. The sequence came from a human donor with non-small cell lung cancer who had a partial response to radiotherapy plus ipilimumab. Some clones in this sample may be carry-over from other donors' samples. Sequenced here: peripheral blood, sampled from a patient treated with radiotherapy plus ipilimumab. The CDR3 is CASSMWSGGQETQYF. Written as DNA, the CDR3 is TGTGCCAGTAGTATGTGGTCAGGGGGCCAAGAGACCCAGTACTTC.